This T cell receptor (beta chain) came from a study of early T cells in non-severe SARS-CoV-2 infection. Turning to the study itself: Bulk RNA from unsorted whole blood was sequenced; chains were unpaired.

TCRdb called the 5' RACE reads again in MiXCR, with one record for every CDR3 protein. Seen here are about 76,000 distinct CDR3 sequences, about 12% observed once, and the top ten hold more than 3%. The germline V gene encodes CDR1 SGHTA and CDR2 FQGTGA. There are 13 residues in the CDR3. V dropped 5 bases and J dropped 10; count of bases not matched to a gene: 8. In its sample, this clonotype was seen a few times. The V call is TRBV7-3, the J call TRBJ1-1; 9 bases line up with TRBD1. This receptor was taken from an adult who was a healthcare worker with PCR-confirmed SARS-CoV-2 infection or an uninfected control (not recorded which). The sequenced sample consisted of whole blood. The CDR3 DNA is TGTGCCAGCAGCCCTACAGGGGGCGGGGGAGCTTTCTTT. Its translation is CASSPTGGGGAFF.